The TCR beta chain described here comes from a study of blood T cells in healthy people across ages. This CDR3 has 15 amino acids. The V and J ends lost 5 bases and 1 base respectively, with 15 bases between them. The germline V gene has CDR1 SGHRS and CDR2 YFSETQ. Next came a second PCR, run for roughly 6 to 11 cycles, which used a sample-barcoded 5' primer along with a J-beta primer mix. In TCRdb, the 5' RACE reads were re-called with MiXCR into one record per CDR3 protein. The data contain approximately 2,000,000 distinct CDR3 sequences, roughly two fifths of them singletons. On this clonotype: Its antigen is unknown.

Notes on the study in general: Age advanced and TCR beta diversity per million T cells fell, roughly linearly. Long-lived donors exceeded aged donors in naive CD4+ cells and diversity.

The receptor was derived from a human donor in good health. Sequences were obtained from blood. The chain couples TRBV5-1 to TRBJ1-1, with D possibly TRBD1 on 5 matching bases. The CDR3 DNA follows: TGCGCCAGCAGGATCGAGGGCGGGGGGAACACTGAAGCTTTCTTT. Translating gives CASRIEGGGNTEAFF. Filled out from reference TRBV5-1 and TRBJ1-1, the complete variable domain reads KAGVTQTPRYLIKTRGQQVTLSCSPISGHRSVSWYQQTPGQGLQFLFEYFSETQRNKGNFPGRFSGRQFSNSRSEMNVSTLELGDSALYLCASRIEGGGNTEAFFGQGTRLTVV.